This is a list of T cell receptor beta chains from one sample in a study of blood T cell repertoires in COVID-19. Some clones are missing from TCRdb's copy, which holds only in-frame ones; the method was immunoSEQ multiplex PCR. The table includes 150,000 to 200,000 clones, about 78% detected once. Sequencing was done on a sample of peripheral blood. Receptors were obtained from a woman between 50 and 59 years old with active or convalescent COVID-19. CDR3s include the opening cysteine and the closing phenylalanine or tryptophan. A D gene is named only where the DNA matches it firmly. Only some rows state a clone size, as once, few, many or a class for expanded clones.

CDR3 DNA	CDR3 protein	J gene	D gene	clone size	V gene
TGTGCCATCAGCGACGACCCCTGGGGGCGGGATTCACCCCTCCACTTT	CAISDDPWGRDSPLHF	TRBJ1-6	.	.	TRBV10-3
TGTGCCAGTACCCCGGGGACAGGACTCTATGGCTACACCTTC	CASTPGTGLYGYTF	TRBJ1-2	TRBD1	.	TRBV19
TGTGCCAGCAAACGCGGGGGCTCCTACAATGAGCAGTTCTTC	CASKRGGSYNEQFF	TRBJ2-1	TRBD2	.	TRBV28
TGTGCCAGCAGCCGCGGGACAGGGGTCGGCTACACCTTC	CASSRGTGVGYTF	TRBJ1-2	TRBD1	.	TRBV7-9
TGTGCCAGCAGTTCGGAGCCCGGGGGTCAGCCCCAGCATTTT	CASSSEPGGQPQHF	TRBJ1-5	.	.	TRBV28
TGTGCCAGCAGCACGGGACAGGCCAGTAGCTCTGGAAACACCATATATTTT	CASSTGQASSSGNTIYF	TRBJ1-3	TRBD1	.	TRBV11-2
TGCGCCAGCAGCCATCTTTCACCGGGACAGGGGGCTGAAAAACTGTTTTTT	CASSHLSPGQGAEKLFF	TRBJ1-4	TRBD1	.	TRBV4-3
TGTGCCAGTAGTATGCGGGACAGTGAAGAGACCCAGTACTTC	CASSMRDSEETQYF	TRBJ2-5	.	few	TRBV19
TGTGCCAGCAAAAGACGTAGCGGGGGCAACCAAGAGACCCAGTACTTC	CASKRRSGGNQETQYF	TRBJ2-5	TRBD2	.	TRBV27
TGTGCCAGCAGCTTAGTCGCCGGCGGGCCTCAAGAGACCCAGTACTTC	CASSLVAGGPQETQYF	TRBJ2-5	.	.	TRBV7-2
TGTGCCAGTAAGGGACAGGGGACTGAAGCTTTCTTT	CASKGQGTEAFF	TRBJ1-1	TRBD1	.	TRBV19
TGCGCCAGCAGCCAAGAAACCGGGAATAGCAATCAGCCCCAGCATTTT	CASSQETGNSNQPQHF	TRBJ1-5	.	.	TRBV4-3
TGTGCCAGCAGTGCGACAGACTACGAGCAGTACTTC	CASSATDYEQYF	TRBJ2-7	.	.	TRBV2
TGTGCCAGCAGTGAGCAGGGCAATAGCAATCAGCCCCAGCATTTT	CASSEQGNSNQPQHF	TRBJ1-5	.	.	TRBV6-4
TGTGCCAGCCCAAACCCCGGGGTCCTCACAGATACGCAGTATTTT	CASPNPGVLTDTQYF	TRBJ2-3	.	.	TRBV27
TGTGCCTCCCGAGGGCAGGGGGCTGGGGAAAAACTGTTTTTT	CASRGQGAGEKLFF	TRBJ1-4	TRBD1	.	TRBV28
TGCGCCAGCAGGTCGGGACAGGGGGCGGTTATTAATTCACCCCTCCACTTT	CASRSGQGAVINSPLHF	TRBJ1-6	TRBD1	.	TRBV5-1
TGTGCCAGCACCGCTATACTCGGGCGGGGGGCTGGGAGCACAGATACGCAGTATTTT	CASTAILGRGAGSTDTQYF	TRBJ2-3	TRBD2	.	TRBV5-8